One and the same sample provided the 21 T cell receptor beta chains below, sequenced in a study of T-cell memory formation after mild COVID-19 (dated by TCRdb to the early 2020s). Libraries were prepared through 5' RACE. Sequenced on an Illumina NovaSeq 6000. The public sequencing data were trimmed at Q25 with fastp and processed into clonotypes with MiXCR by TCRdb, which kept only in-frame beta chains. Identical CDR3 proteins give one entry, which carries the most common genes and DNA. The sample table holds 150,000 to 200,000 distinct CDR3 sequences, of which about 28% were seen once. 9.5% to 15% of the sample goes to the ten largest clones. Sequenced material: PBMCs or a T cell subset sorted from them (not recorded which). Receptor source: an adult woman who had mild COVID-19 (a few samples of this study predate the infection). The sample titles of this study are shuffled in the database, so cell type and time point are left out; the donor was told from shared clones.

The gene calls are TRBV20-1 and TRBJ2-7; TRBD1 matches 9 bases. V lost 5 bases and J lost 4; bases outside the gene matches: 9. CDR1 DFQATT and CDR2 SNEGSKA come from the germline V gene (reference sequence). The CDR3 totals 14 residues. CDR3 residues: CSAFPGQGPYEQYF. CDR3 nucleotide sequence: TGCAGTGCTTTCCCGGGACAGGGCCCTTACGAGCAGTACTTC.

The chain joins TRBV29-1 to TRBJ1-2; D ambiguous. V lost 6 bases, J lost 3 bases, and 14 bases lay in between. Germline CDR1 reads SQVTM; CDR2 reads ANQGSEA. The CDR3 is made up of 13 amino acids. CDR3 residues: CSVRTGDYYGYTF. The CDR3 nucleotides are TGCAGCGTCCGCACTGGGGATTACTATGGCTACACCTTC.

The rearrangement links TRBV6-1 to TRBJ1-3; D not certain. The germline gives CDR1 MNHNS, CDR2 SASEGT. The length of the CDR3 is 14 residues. The V gene lost 2 bases and the J gene lost 0 bases, with 5 bases spanning the gap. The CDR3 DNA is TGTGCCAGCAGTGAACAGAACTCTGGAAACACCATATATTTT. As protein: CASSEQNSGNTIYF.

A few counts support this clonotype. This sequence joins TRBV7-6 and TRBJ2-2; no clear D gene. Between the trimmed V and J ends, which lost 3 bases and 1 base, there was a span of 6 bases. This CDR3 is 14 amino acids long. Per germline, CDR1 SGHVS and CDR2 FNYEAQ. CDR3 region: CASSLGKNTGELFF. CDR3 in DNA: TGTGCCAGCAGCTTGGGGAAGAACACCGGGGAGCTGTTTTTT.

This rearrangement joins TRBV20-1 to TRBJ2-5, with D uncertain. Trimming took off 6 bases at V and 4 bases at J, with 21 bases between the two ends. Germline V gene lookup returns CDR1 DFQATT and CDR2 SNEGSKA (reference sequence). The CDR3 covers 15 residues. The CDR3 nucleotides are TGCAGTGCAAGGAAGGGTTCGGTGATCGGAGAGACCCAGTACTTC. This sequence encodes CSARKGSVIGETQYF.

The DNA of the CDR3 is TGCAGCGTGGATGGCGGGGGGTCCTACAATGAGCAGTTCTTC. Its protein product is CSVDGGGSYNEQFF. The chain employs TRBV29-1 and TRBJ2-1; TRBD2 agrees at 8 bases. The CDR3 contains 14 residues. The V and J ends lost 6 bases and 1 base, in that order; junction bases with no gene match: 5. Germline CDR1 is SQVTM and CDR2 is ANQGSEA.

Only a few counts were recorded for this clonotype. The chain links TRBV5-1 to TRBJ2-1; D ambiguous. The CDR3 sequence is 13 residues long. CDR1 is SGHRS and CDR2 is YFSETQ in the germline V gene. V lost 1 base and J 5 bases, leaving 7 bases between the germline ends. The CDR3 loop reads CASSLRVDNEQFF. The DNA of the CDR3 is TGCGCCAGCAGCTTGAGGGTTGACAATGAGCAGTTCTTC.

V and J are TRBV6-5 and TRBJ2-5; D gene uncertain. Germline V gene lookup returns CDR1 MNHEY and CDR2 SVGAGI. V lost 2 bases, J lost 2 bases, and 6 bases lay in between. The CDR3 spans 13 residues. The CDR3 DNA is TGTGCCAGCAGTTACCACGGGCAAGAGACCCAGTACTTC. This gives the protein CASSYHGQETQYF.

In nucleotides, the CDR3 is TGCGCCAGCGGAGACAGGGGAGTAGGAGAGACCCAGTACTTC. Amino acid sequence: CASGDRGVGETQYF. The chain combines TRBV5-1 with TRBJ2-5; 8 positions agree with TRBD1. Germline CDR1 SGHRS, CDR2 YFSETQ. This CDR3 is built from 14 residues. V trimming: 7 bases; J trimming: 4 bases; junction bases outside the gene matches: 9.

This chain joins TRBV12-3 or TRBV12-4 and TRBJ2-3, with unresolved D. V lost 4 bases and J 10 bases, leaving 30 bases between the germline ends. CDR3 length equals 18 residues. CDR3 loop: CASSSADSTVGIRRSQYF. CDR3 sequence (DNA): TGTGCCAGCAGTTCCGCTGACTCCACGGTGGGGATAAGACGGTCGCAGTATTTT.

This clonotype was seen a handful of times. The chain joins TRBV12-3 or TRBV12-4 to TRBJ1-3; D is unresolved. The CDR3 runs 14 residues. V lost 3 bases to trimming and J lost 2 bases, with 8 bases between them. The CDR3 protein is CASSFGPAGNTIYF. The CDR3 DNA sequence: TGTGCCAGCAGTTTTGGACCGGCTGGAAACACCATATATTTT.

V is TRBV19 and J is TRBJ1-2; D remains ambiguous. This CDR3 contains 11 residues. V lost 5 bases to trimming and J lost 6 bases, with 7 bases between them. Per germline, CDR1 LNHDA and CDR2 SQIVND (reference sequence). The CDR3 here is CASSGGDGYTF. The CDR3 DNA reads as TGTGCCAGTAGTGGTGGGGATGGCTACACCTTC.

This clonotype has a handful of counts. The CDR3: CASSLPDIYEQYF. DNA of the CDR3: TGCGCCAGCAGCTTACCCGACATCTACGAGCAGTACTTC. V and J are TRBV5-1 and TRBJ2-7; no firm D call. Looked up from germline, CDR1 is SGHRS and CDR2 is YFSETQ. This CDR3 is 13 amino acids long. Trimming cost V 2 bases and J 3 bases, with 9 bases left between them.

This chain links TRBV29-1 with TRBJ2-3; 10 bases map to TRBD2. This CDR3 region has 18 residues. The ends lost 4 bases at V and 6 bases at J; junction bases unmatched: 19. Germline assignment: CDR1 SQVTM and CDR2 ANQGSEA. The CDR3 coding sequence is TGCAGCGTTGGGCAGGTCGTCCCTTTAGCGGGAGGCGGGGATACGCAGTATTTT. Protein product: CSVGQVVPLAGGGDTQYF.

This chain links TRBV29-1 with TRBJ1-2; D is undetermined. CDR1 and CDR2 (germline): SQVTM, ANQGSEA. V was cut by 3 bases and J by 2 bases, with 13 bases left in between. The CDR3 is 14 amino acids. The CDR3 reads CSVDLDRSNYGYTF. In DNA form, the CDR3 reads TGCAGCGTTGACTTGGACCGCTCGAACTATGGCTACACCTTC.

The J gene is TRBJ1-6, the V gene TRBV3-1; D is undetermined. The CDR3 loop spans 14 amino acids. The germline V gene encodes CDR1 LGHDT and CDR2 YNNKEL (reference sequence). The V gene lost 4 bases and the J gene lost 14 bases, with 18 bases spanning the gap. Here the CDR3 DNA reads TGTGCCAGCAGCCCGAATATCGGGATTCAGGCCCTCCACTTT. Its translation is CASSPNIGIQALHF. The full variable domain, completed using reference TRBV3-1 and TRBJ1-6, is DTAVSQTPKYLVTQMGNDKSIKCEQNLGHDTMYWYKQDSKKFLKIMFSYNNKELIINETVPNRFSPKSPDKAHLNLHINSLELGDSAVYFCASSPNIGIQALHFGNGTRLTVT.

This clonotype came up a few times. V usage is TRBV7-9 and J usage is TRBJ2-7; no definite D call. The V gene's germline CDR1 is SEHNR and CDR2 FQNEAQ (reference sequence). Trimming left V 10 bases short and J 3 bases short, with 10 bases between. This CDR3 comprises 11 residues. CDR3 residues: CATETGYEQYF. CDR3 sequence (DNA): TGTGCCACCGAAACCGGCTACGAGCAGTACTTC.

The CDR3 spells CSVETQVQETQYF. The CDR3 region has the DNA TGCAGCGTTGAAACACAGGTCCAAGAGACCCAGTACTTC. V usage is TRBV29-1 and J usage is TRBJ2-5; weak D call: TRBD1 (5 bases). The CDR3 is 13 residues long. Germline assignment: CDR1 SQVTM and CDR2 ANQGSEA. V lost 2 bases to trimming and J lost 1 base, with 8 bases between them.

This clonotype was picked up a small number of times. This chain joins TRBV6-5 and TRBJ2-7, with D possibly matching TRBD2 (6 bases). Germline V gene data show CDR1 as MNHEY and CDR2 as SVGAGI. Trimming cost V 2 bases and J 5 bases, with 13 bases left between them. The CDR3 has 14 amino acids. For the CDR3, the DNA is TGTGCCAGCAGTTACGAGCTAGGAGGGAACGAGCAGTACTTC. It specifies CASSYELGGNEQYF.

This clonotype occurred a few times. The chain recombines TRBV12-3 or TRBV12-4 with TRBJ1-5, with D possibly being TRBD1 (6 bases). V was pared by 10 bases and J by 7 bases, with 17 bases between. The CDR3 totals 13 residues. The CDR3 coding sequence is TGTGCCACCGGGGGGCAGGGAAGACAGCCCCAGCATTTT. Amino acid sequence: CATGGQGRQPQHF.

This chain links TRBV24-1 with TRBJ1-5; D unresolved. Germline V CDR1 and CDR2: KGHDR, SFDVKD. The CDR3 runs to 16 residues. The V end lost 5 bases, the J end lost 7 bases, and 20 bases lay between the germline ends. The CDR3 here is CATSVSMSGSRQPQHF. The DNA for the CDR3 is TGTGCCACCAGTGTTAGTATGTCAGGTTCACGGCAGCCCCAGCATTTT.